This TCR beta chain was obtained from a study of T cells expressing NK-cell markers. Study details: Each TCR beta repertoire originated in sorted T cells that were CD3+CD56+NKG2C+, CD3+CD56+NKG2C- or CD3+CD56-NKG2C+. HCMV seropositivity marked most of the eight sequenced donors; one was seronegative. Study-wide findings and caveats: Dominant NKG2C+ clonotypes in roughly six donors made up about 1.0-7.0% of CD8+ T cells.

In germline, CDR1 is MGHRA, CDR2 YSYEKL. The CDR3 is 14 residues long. For each CDR3 protein, TCRdb gives one entry from its re-call of the 5' RACE reads, without DNA. Its listing shows roughly 450,000 distinct CDR3 sequences. Regarding this clonotype: What it recognizes is unknown.

The chain employs TRBV4-1 and TRBJ2-7. Sequencing input: blood T cells: a sorted CD56 or NKG2C T cell subset, CD4+ or CD8+ T cells, or bulk PBMC T cells (not recorded which). The TCR was taken from a woman between 45 and 60 years old in good health. CDR3 loop: CASRMIGSKNEQYF.